This note documents a single T cell receptor beta chain sequence. This sample stems from a study of blood T cell repertoires in COVID-19. Study at large: PBMCs, B-cell-depleted T cells, or T cells provided the cDNA or gDNA that made up the material.

Clones were read by immunoSEQ multiplex PCR, and TCRdb kept only the in-frame ones, dropping some. This sample has about 24,000 clones, with nearly 90% found just once. Trimming cost V 0 bases and J 2 bases; bases outside gene matches: 7. Germline CDR1 and CDR2: SGDLS and YYNGEE. The CDR3 totals 16 residues. The clonotype comes from a human donor in a cohort sampled during active COVID-19. Input material: peripheral blood. This chain connects TRBV9 to TRBJ2-7; TRBD2 matches 8 bases. The CDR3 nucleotides read TGTGCCAGCAGCGTAGATCCGGGGGGGAAGCCCTACGAGCAGTACTTC. Protein: CASSVDPGGKPYEQYF.